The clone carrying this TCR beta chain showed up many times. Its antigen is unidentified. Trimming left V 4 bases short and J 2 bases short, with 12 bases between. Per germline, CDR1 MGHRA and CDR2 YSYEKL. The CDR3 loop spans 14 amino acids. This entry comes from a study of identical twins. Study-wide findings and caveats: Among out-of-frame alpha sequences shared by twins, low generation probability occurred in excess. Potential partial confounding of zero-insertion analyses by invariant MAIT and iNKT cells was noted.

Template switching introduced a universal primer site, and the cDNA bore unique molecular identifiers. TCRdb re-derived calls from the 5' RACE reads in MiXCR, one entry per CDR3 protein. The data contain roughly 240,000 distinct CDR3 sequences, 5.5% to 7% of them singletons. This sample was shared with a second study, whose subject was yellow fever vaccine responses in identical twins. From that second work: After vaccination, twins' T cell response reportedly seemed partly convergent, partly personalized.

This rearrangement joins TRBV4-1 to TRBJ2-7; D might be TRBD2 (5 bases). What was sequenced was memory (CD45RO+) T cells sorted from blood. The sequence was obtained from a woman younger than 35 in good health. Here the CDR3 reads CASSPLALAYEQYF. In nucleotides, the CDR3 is TGCGCCAGCAGCCCCCTAGCTTTGGCCTACGAGCAGTACTTC.